This T cell receptor beta chain was recovered during a study of CD8 T cells in ankylosing spondylitis. Quantitative molecular-barcoded 5'-RACE generated the TCR beta libraries. Each CDR3 protein gets one entry after TCRdb re-called the 5' RACE reads with MiXCR. Found here are 750,000 to 850,000 distinct CDR3 sequences, approximately 12% of them singletons; the top ten hold 0.51%. This clonotype showed up just a few times. The antigen is not known. Germline-derived CDR1 and CDR2 are SEHNR and FQNEAQ (reference sequence). V was clipped by 5 bases and J by 4 bases, with 14 bases between them. The CDR3 length is 14 residues. Study-wide findings and caveats: Before this, some motif variants had been reported in reactive arthritis synovial fluid and blood. For ankylosing spondylitis blood, a TCR beta motif of about 8 highly homologous variants appeared characteristic.

Sequencing was done on a sample of blood, either unsorted or a sorted T cell fraction (not recorded which). The chain carries TRBV7-9 and TRBJ1-2; D is undetermined. The clonotype comes from a male donor with ankylosing spondylitis. The DNA for the CDR3 is TGTGCCAGCAGCCGAAATACCGCCGGCTATGGCTACACCTTC. The encoded protein is CASSRNTAGYGYTF.